A single sample is the source of the 14 T cell receptor beta chains below, sequenced in a study of cytomegalovirus exposure and HLA in healthy donors. PCR amplification relied on 60 Vbeta primers (plus 13 Jbeta primers). Only in-frame clones appear in the TCRdb table, and some are missing; sequencing was by immunoSEQ multiplex PCR. The sample lists a few hundred thousand clones, roughly 80% occurring once. The source material was PBMCs. These receptor sequences come from a girl aged 2-10 years in good health and CMV-seronegative.

The chain combines TRBV6-4 with TRBJ2-1; no definite D call. This CDR3 has 11 residues. V dropped 1 base and J dropped 12 bases, with 7 bases sitting between them. The germline V gene has CDR1 MRHNA and CDR2 SNTAGT. This CDR3 reads CASSDYYLQFF. The CDR3 coding sequence is TGTGCCAGCAGTGACTACTACTTGCAGTTCTTC.

This clone came up a few times. The rearrangement joins TRBV15 to TRBJ1-5; D gene ambiguous. There are 16 residues in the CDR3. Trimming pared 1 base from V and 2 bases from J, leaving 12 bases between. CDR1 LNHNV and CDR2 YYDKDF come from the germline V gene (reference sequence). The CDR3 coding sequence is TGTGCCACCAGCAGAGCTTCGCAAGGAGGCAATCAGCCCCAGCATTTT. Protein product: CATSRASQGGNQPQHF.

The CDR3 DNA reads as TGTGCCAGCAGTGGAGTCGGGGGTGGCCAGTACTTC. It yields the protein CASSGVGGGQYF. The rearrangement uses TRBV25-1 and TRBJ2-5; tentative D call: TRBD2 (6 bases). The V end was cut by 4 bases, the J end by 10 bases, with 13 bases between. The V gene's germline CDR1 is MGHDK and CDR2 SYGVNS. This CDR3 has 12 residues. The variable domain in full, completed from reference TRBV25-1 and TRBJ2-5, reads EADIYQTPRYLVIGTGKKITLECSQTMGHDKMYWYQQDPGMELHLIHYSYGVNSTEKGDLSSESTVSRIRTEHFPLTLESARPSHTSQYLCASSGVGGGQYFGPGTRLLVL.

The chain uses TRBV5-4 and TRBJ2-3, with TRBD2 matching 8 bases. This CDR3 is built from 16 residues. V gave up 4 bases and J gave up 4 bases; unmatched junction bases: 11. CDR1 and CDR2 from the germline V gene are SGHNT and YYREEE (reference sequence). CDR3 amino acids: CASSPDPGLGADTQYF. In DNA, the CDR3 is TGTGCCAGCAGCCCAGACCCGGGACTAGGAGCAGATACGCAGTATTTT.

The table lists this clone with a few counts. V is TRBV9 and J is TRBJ2-7; 9 positions match TRBD2. Per the germline V gene, CDR1 is SGDLS and CDR2 is YYNGEE. After removal of 0 bases from V and 1 base from J, the junction contained 2 bases not matched to a gene. The CDR3 totals 15 residues. CDR3 DNA: TGTGCCAGCAGCGTAGGGAGCGGGGGGTCCTACGAGCAGTACTTC. Amino acid sequence: CASSVGSGGSYEQYF.

The chain combines TRBV28 with TRBJ2-7, with TRBD1 as a possible D gene (6 bases). The germline V gene encodes CDR1 MDHEN and CDR2 SYDVKM. The ends were cut back, 3 bases at V and 4 bases at J, with 13 bases in the middle. This CDR3 is 14 amino acids long. The CDR3 region is CASSFPGHTYEQYF. For the CDR3, the DNA is TGTGCCAGCAGTTTTCCGGGACACACTTACGAGCAGTACTTC.

The rearrangement joins TRBV2 to TRBJ1-4; TRBD1 is a possible D gene (5 bases). The CDR3 has 13 residues. Germline CDR1 SNHLY, CDR2 FYNNEI. The V end lost 8 bases, the J end lost 2 bases, and 9 bases lay between the germline ends. CDR3 amino acids: CASQGVTNEKLFF. In DNA form, the CDR3 reads TGTGCCAGCCAGGGTGTCACTAATGAAAAACTGTTTTTT.

As for this clone: Germline is not matched at one junction end, which may reflect a read error. The chain recombines TRBV5-1 with TRBJ2-5; TRBD2 matches 9 bases. The CDR3 runs 14 residues. Germline loops: CDR1 SGHRS, CDR2 YFSETQ. CDR3 nucleotide sequence: TGCGCCAGCAGCTTGGAATTAGCGGGGGCCTCGATGGACTTC. Translation gives CASSLELAGASMDF.

The chain employs TRBV6-5 and TRBJ2-7; TRBD2 matches 10 bases. Per the germline V gene, CDR1 is MNHEY and CDR2 is SVGAGI. The CDR3 runs to 15 residues. The trim removed 0 bases at V and 5 bases at J, leaving 4 bases unmatched. CDR3 sequence: CASSYSRGLANEQYF. The CDR3 bases are TGTGCCAGCAGTTACTCGAGGGGACTAGCGAACGAGCAGTACTTC.

V usage is TRBV7-9 and J usage is TRBJ2-2; TRBD2 aligns across 9 bases. V lost 3 bases, J lost 3 bases, and 5 bases stayed unmatched. The CDR3 totals 16 residues. Germline V CDR1 and CDR2: SEHNR, FQNEAQ (reference sequence). The DNA of the CDR3 is TGTGCCAGCAGCTTCGCTAGCGGGACTTACACCGGGGAGCTGTTTTTT. Protein sequence: CASSFASGTYTGELFF.

The chain recombines TRBV5-1 with TRBJ2-2, with 14 bases that match TRBD2. There are 17 residues in the CDR3. CDR1 and CDR2 from the germline V gene are SGHRS and YFSETQ. The V gene end was trimmed by 3 bases and the J gene end by 8 bases; junction bases not matched to a gene: 9. This CDR3 reads CASSSQTSGRVGGELFF. CDR3 nucleotide sequence: TGCGCCAGCAGCTCACAGACTAGCGGGAGGGTAGGAGGGGAGCTGTTTTTT.

A remark on this clone: Different DNA sequences within this sample yield the same CDR3. CDR3 in DNA: TGTGCCAGCTCACCACCAGCGGGAGGGGAGACCCAGTACTTC. As protein: CASSPPAGGETQYF. The genes are TRBV18 and TRBJ2-5; TRBD2 agrees at 10 bases. The germline gives CDR1 KGHSH, CDR2 LQKENI. The CDR3 has 14 amino acids. V shed 0 bases, J shed 5 bases, and the junction held 0 bases outside the gene matches.

J is TRBJ2-2 and V is TRBV28; weak D call: TRBD2 (5 bases). Germline V CDR1 and CDR2: MDHEN, SYDVKM. V dropped 3 bases and J dropped 7 bases, with 12 bases sitting between them. The length of the CDR3 is 14 residues. In nucleotides, the CDR3 is TGTGCCAGCAGTTTGGCTCGAGGGTTCGGGGAGCTGTTTTTT. Amino acids: CASSLARGFGELFF.

The rearrangement uses TRBV7-2 and TRBJ1-2, with D possibly TRBD1 on 5 matching bases. Deletions cut 2 bases from V and 8 bases from J, with 27 bases between. Germline CDR1 is SGHTA and CDR2 is FQGNSA. There are 18 residues in the CDR3. The CDR3 reads CASSLLGQLSGWGDGYTF. The CDR3 nucleotides are TGTGCCAGCAGCTTATTAGGGCAGCTTTCAGGGTGGGGGGACGGCTACACCTTC.